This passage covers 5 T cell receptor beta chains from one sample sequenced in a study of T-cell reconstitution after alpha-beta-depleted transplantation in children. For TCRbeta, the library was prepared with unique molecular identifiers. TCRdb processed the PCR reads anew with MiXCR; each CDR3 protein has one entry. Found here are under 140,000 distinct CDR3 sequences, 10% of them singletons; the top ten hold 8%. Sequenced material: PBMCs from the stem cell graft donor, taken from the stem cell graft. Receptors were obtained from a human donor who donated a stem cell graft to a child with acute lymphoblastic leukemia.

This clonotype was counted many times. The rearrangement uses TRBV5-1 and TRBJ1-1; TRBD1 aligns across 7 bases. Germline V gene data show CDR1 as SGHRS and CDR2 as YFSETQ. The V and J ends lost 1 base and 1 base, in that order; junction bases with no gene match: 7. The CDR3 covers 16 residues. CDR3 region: CASSLRSGGQNTEAFF. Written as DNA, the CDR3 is TGCGCCAGCAGCTTGAGGTCAGGGGGGCAGAACACTGAAGCTTTCTTT.

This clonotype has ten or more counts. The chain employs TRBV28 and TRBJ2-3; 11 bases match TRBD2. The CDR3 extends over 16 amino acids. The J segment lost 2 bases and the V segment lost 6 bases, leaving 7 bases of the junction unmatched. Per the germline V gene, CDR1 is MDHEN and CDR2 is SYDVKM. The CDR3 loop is CASSPGLAGNTDTQYF. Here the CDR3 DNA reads TGTGCCAGCAGCCCCGGACTAGCGGGTAACACAGATACGCAGTATTTT.

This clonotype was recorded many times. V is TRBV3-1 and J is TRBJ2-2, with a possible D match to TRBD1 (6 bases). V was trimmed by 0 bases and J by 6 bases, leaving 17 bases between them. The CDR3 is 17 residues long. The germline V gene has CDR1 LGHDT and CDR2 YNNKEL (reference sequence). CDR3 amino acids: CASSQDRATGSAGELFF. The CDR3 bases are TGTGCCAGCAGCCAAGATCGCGCCACAGGGTCCGCCGGGGAGCTGTTTTTT.

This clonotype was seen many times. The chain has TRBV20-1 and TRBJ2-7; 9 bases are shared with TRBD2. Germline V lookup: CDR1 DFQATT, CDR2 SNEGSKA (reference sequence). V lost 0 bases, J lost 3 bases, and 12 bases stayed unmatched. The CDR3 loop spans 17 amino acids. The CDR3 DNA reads TGCAGTGCTAGAGATAAGGCTAGCGGGGCGCGACGCTACGAGCAGTACTTC. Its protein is CSARDKASGARRYEQYF.

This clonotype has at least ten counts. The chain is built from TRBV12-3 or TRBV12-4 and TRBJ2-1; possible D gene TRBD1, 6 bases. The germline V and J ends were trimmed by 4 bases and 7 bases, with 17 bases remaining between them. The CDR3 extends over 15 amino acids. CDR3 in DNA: TGTGCCAGCAGTTCACAGGGTACCCTGGGTAATGAGCAGTTCTTC. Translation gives CASSSQGTLGNEQFF.